Below are 29 T cell receptor beta chains sequenced from a single sample in a study of post-analysis software for immune sequencing data (dated by TCRdb to between 2014 and 2017). The investigation overall reported the following: Patients showed significantly higher frequencies than controls for a few TRBV segments, among them TRBV5-6, TRBV5-1 and TRBV20-1.

These receptors have no identified antigens. The library was prepared using PCR. The listed sequencing device is Illumina HiSeq 2500. To reduce PCR and sequencing biases, unique molecular identifiers were built into the TCR beta cDNA libraries. TCRdb passed the public sequencing reads through fastp at Q25 and MiXCR, retaining productive beta sequences. CDR3 protein sequences are deduplicated, and each keeps its most common genes and DNA. The sample records about 430,000 distinct CDR3 sequences, 30% to 40% of which are singletons. The top ten clonotypes cover less than 8% of the sample. The sequenced sample consisted of blood. The receptors shown here come from a girl aged 2 to 9 with multiple sclerosis.

V is TRBV12-3 or TRBV12-4 and J is TRBJ2-3, with D perhaps assigned TRBD1 or TRBD2 (6 bases each). The CDR3 is made up of 14 amino acids. Trimming took off 6 bases at V and 3 bases at J, with 13 bases between the two ends. Written as DNA, the CDR3 is TGTGCCAGCAGGGAGGGGGTGCAAACAGATACGCAGTATTTT. As protein: CASREGVQTDTQYF.

This clonotype was observed a handful of times. The genes are TRBV4-1 and TRBJ2-7, with D unresolved. The assigned J gene may be wrong: the sequence end matches TRBJ2-5 better. Germline loops: CDR1 MGHRA, CDR2 YSYEKL. This CDR3 has 13 residues. The CDR3 region is CASSPLYPGTQYF. CDR3 bases: TGCGCCAGCAGCCCCCTTTACCCTGGGACCCAGTACTTC.

V usage is TRBV20-1 and J usage is TRBJ2-7; the D is unclear. CDR3 length: 12 residues. CDR1 DFQATT and CDR2 SNEGSKA come from the germline V gene (reference sequence). The V gene lost 6 bases and the J gene lost 8 bases, with 17 bases spanning the gap. CDR3 DNA sequence: TGCAGTGCCAGTCCGGCCCTTTACAAGCAGTACTTC. Translated, it gives CSASPALYKQYF.

Comments on this clonotype: The junction differs from germline at one of its ends, possibly a read error. The chain uses TRBV20-1 and TRBJ2-7; TRBD2 matches at 10 bases. The CDR3 is 14 amino acids. Per germline, CDR1 DFQATT and CDR2 SNEGSKA (reference sequence). CDR3 amino acids: CSASEIAGGYGQYF. DNA for the CDR3: TGCAGTGCTAGTGAGATAGCGGGAGGCTACGGGCAGTACTTC.

This clonotype came up a few times. The rearrangement joins TRBV7-6 to TRBJ1-5; D perhaps matches TRBD1 (5 bases). Per the germline V gene, CDR1 is SGHVS and CDR2 is FNYEAQ. The V end was cut by 2 bases, the J end by 5 bases, with 13 bases between. The CDR3 runs 15 residues. Written as DNA, the CDR3 is TGTGCCAGCAGCTTACTGGCAGGGCCCGATCAGCCCCAGCATTTT. Translated, it gives CASSLLAGPDQPQHF.

The chain is built from TRBV3-1 and TRBJ2-1, with a weak D call TRBD2 (6 bases). The V gene lost 1 base and the J gene lost 4 bases, with 20 bases spanning the gap. From germline, CDR1 is LGHDT and CDR2 YNNKEL (reference sequence). There are 18 residues in the CDR3. The CDR3 bases are TGTGCCAGCAGCCAAGTTAGGAGTGGGGGAGGACTGTACAATGAGCAGTTCTTC. It specifies CASSQVRSGGGLYNEQFF.

The chain uses TRBV27 and TRBJ2-7; D is ambiguous. Germline loops: CDR1 MNHEY, CDR2 SMNVEV (reference sequence). Deletions cut 2 bases from V and 3 bases from J, with 14 bases between. The CDR3 consists of 15 residues. For the CDR3, the DNA is TGTGCCAGCAGTTTAGGGCAAGGACCCTACTACGAGCAGTACTTC. This sequence encodes CASSLGQGPYYEQYF.

The J gene is TRBJ2-7, the V gene TRBV20-1; 7 bases fit TRBD2. The DNA end lines up better with TRBJ2-4; the J call may be wrong. Germline lookup yields CDR1 DFQATT and CDR2 SNEGSKA (reference sequence). The CDR3 is made up of 14 amino acids. CDR3 in DNA: TGCAGTGCCGCGCGGGAGCTGGGTGGGAACATTCAGTACTTC. This gives the protein CSAARELGGNIQYF.

This clonotype was seen once. The J gene is TRBJ1-1, the V gene TRBV6-5; unclear D gene. CDR1 is MNHEY and CDR2 is SVGAGI in the germline V gene. Deletions cut 2 bases from V and 4 bases from J, with 5 bases between. The CDR3 has 12 residues. CDR3 bases: TGTGCCAGCAGTTACGGGAGCACTGAAGCTTTCTTT. Amino acids: CASSYGSTEAFF.

This rearrangement joins TRBV20-1 to TRBJ2-1; D call uncertain. The CDR3 spans 8 residues. Germline V lookup: CDR1 DFQATT, CDR2 SNEGSKA (reference sequence). Trimming shortened V by 7 bases and J by 10 bases, and 5 bases separated the two germline ends. CDR3 region: CSVTEQFF. DNA for the CDR3: TGCAGTGTAACAGAGCAGTTCTTC.

The CDR3 nucleotides read TGTGCCAGCAGCGTAGGAGAAGCGGACGAGCAGTTCTTC. The encoded protein is CASSVGEADEQFF. The chain combines TRBV9 with TRBJ2-1; possibly TRBD2 for D (5 bases). V was cut by 0 bases and J by 10 bases, with 11 bases left in between. Germline values: CDR1 SGDLS, CDR2 YYNGEE. The CDR3 totals 13 residues.

A few counts support this clonotype. This chain links TRBV5-1 with TRBJ2-1; D might be TRBD2 (7 bases). Trimming cost V 6 bases and J 2 bases, with 18 bases left between them. Germline-derived CDR1 and CDR2 are SGHRS and YFSETQ. The CDR3 is 16 amino acids. The CDR3 nucleotides read TGCGCCAGCACGGGGGGCGAGGGACTAACCTACAATGAGCAGTTCTTC. This translates into CASTGGEGLTYNEQFF.

The chain carries TRBV28 and TRBJ1-4; TRBD1 aligns across 8 bases. Trimming cost V 6 bases and J 2 bases; bases outside gene matches: 11. This CDR3 spans 17 amino acids. Per germline, CDR1 MDHEN and CDR2 SYDVKM. The CDR3 nucleotides read TGTGCCAGCAGGATGAGGACAGGGCTCCTCACTAATGAAAAACTGTTTTTT. It specifies CASRMRTGLLTNEKLFF.

This clonotype was observed a few times. The chain links TRBV29-1 to TRBJ1-2; no firm D call. V lost 0 bases and J lost 1, with 9 bases in between. Germline CDR1 and CDR2: SQVTM and ANQGSEA. The CDR3 contains 14 residues. Written as DNA, the CDR3 is TGCAGCGTTGAAGATCTCGGCAGTAACTATGGCTACACCTTC. Protein: CSVEDLGSNYGYTF. Together with reference TRBV29-1 and TRBJ1-2, the CDR3 gives the full variable domain: SAVISQKPSRDICQRGTSLTIQCQVDSQVTMMFWYRQQPGQSLTLIATANQGSEATYESGFVIDKFPISRPNLTFSTLTVSNMSPEDSSIYLCSVEDLGSNYGYTFGSGTRLTVV.

As for this clonotype: One end of the junction varies from germline; a read error may be responsible. This chain connects TRBV7-2 to TRBJ2-1; D might be TRBD2 (5 bases). The DNA matches TRBJ2-7 better at its end, which makes the J call doubtful. This CDR3 region has 14 residues. Germline CDR1 and CDR2: SGHTA and FQGNSA. Here the CDR3 reads CAGSFRWLEGEQYF. DNA of the CDR3: TGTGCCGGCAGCTTCAGGTGGCTTGAGGGCGAGCAGTACTTC.

The chain uses TRBV3-1 and TRBJ2-1, with D perhaps TRBD2 (7 bases). The CDR3 runs to 15 residues. Germline CDR1 and CDR2: LGHDT and YNNKEL (reference sequence). Trimming took 0 bases from V and 9 from J, leaving 15 bases between them. CDR3 coding DNA: TGTGCCAGCAGCCAAGATCCTGGACTAGGGGGTGAGCAGTTCTTC. It encodes CASSQDPGLGGEQFF.

This clonotype was seen only a few times. The chain employs TRBV29-1 and TRBJ2-1, with a tentative D call TRBD1 (5 bases). The germline V and J ends were trimmed by 3 bases and 5 bases, with 11 bases remaining between them. This CDR3 has 13 amino acids. Germline CDR1 is SQVTM and CDR2 is ANQGSEA. This CDR3 reads CSVDSDIHNEQFF. DNA of the CDR3: TGCAGCGTTGATTCGGACATTCACAATGAGCAGTTCTTC.

This clonotype has a handful of counts. This chain connects TRBV29-1 to TRBJ1-2; 8 bases line up with TRBD1. Germline trimming cut 5 bases from V and 3 bases from J; bases unmatched to any gene: 2. The CDR3 consists of 12 residues. CDR1 is SQVTM, CDR2 ANQGSEA, per germline. The CDR3 DNA reads TGCAGCGTTCAGGGGGCGGACTATGGCTACACCTTC. Translating it yields CSVQGADYGYTF. The full variable domain, with the rest looked up from reference TRBV29-1 and TRBJ1-2, is SAVISQKPSRDICQRGTSLTIQCQVDSQVTMMFWYRQQPGQSLTLIATANQGSEATYESGFVIDKFPISRPNLTFSTLTVSNMSPEDSSIYLCSVQGADYGYTFGSGTRLTVV.

This clonotype was seen a handful of times. The CDR3 loop reads CASSFGTRDIQYF. The CDR3, as DNA: TGTGCCAGCAGCTTCGGGACACGAGACATTCAGTACTTC. V is TRBV11-2 and J is TRBJ2-4, with D possibly matching TRBD1 (6 bases). V was clipped by 3 bases and J by 8 bases, with 11 bases between them. The CDR3 has 13 residues. Looked up from germline, CDR1 is SGHAT and CDR2 is FQNNGV.

The rearrangement uses TRBV28 and TRBJ2-7; TRBD1 agrees at 8 bases. Germline CDR1 and CDR2: MDHEN and SYDVKM. With 3 bases clipped from V and 3 bases from J, the junction kept 7 bases outside the gene matches. The CDR3 consists of 15 residues. The CDR3 nucleotides read TGTGCCAGCAGTTTCATGACAGGGGCAGGCTACGAGCAGTACGTC. Protein: CASSFMTGAGYEQYV.

This clonotype has only a few counts. The chain carries TRBV29-1 and TRBJ2-4, with D perhaps TRBD1 or TRBD2 (6 bases each). Between the trimmed V and J ends, which lost 2 bases and 6 bases, there was a span of 14 bases. This CDR3 is 14 amino acids long. Germline V gene lookup returns CDR1 SQVTM and CDR2 ANQGSEA. In DNA form, the CDR3 reads TGCAGCGTTGAATTGGGGGGCGCGGGAAACATTCAGTACTTC. Its protein is CSVELGGAGNIQYF. The variable domain in full, with the rest retrieved from reference TRBV29-1 and TRBJ2-4, is SAVISQKPSRDICQRGTSLTIQCQVDSQVTMMFWYRQQPGQSLTLIATANQGSEATYESGFVIDKFPISRPNLTFSTLTVSNMSPEDSSIYLCSVELGGAGNIQYFGAGTRLSVL.

A note on this clonotype: Sequence at one end of the junction differs from germline and may be a read error. V gene TRBV2 combines with J gene TRBJ2-5, with D perhaps being TRBD1 or TRBD2 (5 bases each). The DNA matches TRBJ2-7 better at its end, which makes the J call doubtful. Looked up from germline, CDR1 is SNHLY and CDR2 is FYNNEI. The CDR3 contains 13 residues. The CDR3 region is CAGSEPGSYEQYF. DNA of the CDR3: TGTGCCGGCAGTGAGCCAGGGAGCTACGAGCAGTACTTC.

The CDR3 protein is CASTIQHPSYEQFF. In DNA form, the CDR3 reads TGTGCCAGCACGATACAGCATCCCTCCTACGAGCAGTTCTTC. J is TRBJ2-1 and V is TRBV2; D is ambiguous. The CDR3 consists of 14 residues. The germline V gene encodes CDR1 SNHLY and CDR2 FYNNEI. Trimming cost V 7 bases and J 10 bases, with 20 bases left between them.

J is TRBJ2-7 and V is TRBV20-1; 8 bases map to TRBD2. The DNA end favors TRBJ2-5, so the J call may be wrong. The CDR3 has 15 residues. The germline V gene encodes CDR1 DFQATT and CDR2 SNEGSKA (reference sequence). The CDR3 DNA follows: TGCAGTGCTAGAGATCTTATTAGCGGGGTTGAGACCCAGTACTTC. Translating gives CSARDLISGVETQYF.

CDR3 region: CASSSLSAPHRRKNIQYF. CDR3 coding DNA: TGTGCCAGCAGCTCCCTTTCGGCCCCCCACAGGCGGAAAAACATTCAGTACTTC. The V and J genes are TRBV7-9 and TRBJ2-4, with a possible D match to TRBD1 (5 bases). The germline CDR1 and CDR2 sequences are SEHNR and FQNEAQ (reference sequence). The CDR3 has 18 amino acids. V gave up 4 bases and J gave up 4 bases, with 23 bases separating them.

The sample holds a few counts of this clonotype. The chain joins TRBV5-1 to TRBJ2-7; D is unclear. Trimming removed 4 bases from V and 5 bases from J, with 10 bases in between. This CDR3 comprises 12 residues. Germline V gives CDR1 SGHRS, CDR2 YFSETQ. This CDR3 reads CASSKPHNEQYF. CDR3 in DNA: TGCGCCAGCAGCAAACCCCACAACGAGCAGTACTTC.

This clonotype has more than one count but fewer than ten. The chain is built from TRBV5-1 and TRBJ1-2; D is unclear. CDR3 size: 13 residues. The V end was cut by 0 bases, the J end by 6 bases, with 9 bases between. Germline values: CDR1 SGHRS, CDR2 YFSETQ. The CDR3 DNA reads as TGCGCCAGCAGCTTGGCCAATTTCGATGGCTACACCTTC. Its protein product is CASSLANFDGYTF. Full variable domain (rest looked up from reference TRBV5-1 and TRBJ1-2): KAGVTQTPRYLIKTRGQQVTLSCSPISGHRSVSWYQQTPGQGLQFLFEYFSETQRNKGNFPGRFSGRQFSNSRSEMNVSTLELGDSALYLCASSLANFDGYTFGSGTRLTVV.

The chain links TRBV18 to TRBJ2-1, with 7 bases fitting TRBD2. From germline, CDR1 is KGHSH and CDR2 LQKENI. The ends lost 4 bases at V and 10 bases at J; junction bases unmatched: 7. This CDR3 has 13 residues. This CDR3 is CASSLLAGEEQFF. The CDR3 nucleotides are TGTGCCAGCTCACTTCTCGCGGGAGAGGAGCAGTTCTTC.

This clonotype was counted a few times. This chain links TRBV7-3 with TRBJ2-1; 8 nucleotides agree with TRBD2. The germline V gene has CDR1 SGHTA and CDR2 FQGTGA. This CDR3 comprises 14 residues. Germline trimming cut 1 base from V and 6 bases from J; bases unmatched to any gene: 2. DNA of the CDR3: TGTGCCAGCAGCTTAAGTGCGGGAGGCAATGAGCAGTTCTTC. This translates into CASSLSAGGNEQFF.